The T cell receptor beta chain described here comes from a study of beta chain features in type 1 diabetes. Study summary: Patients looked much like healthy donors when it came to age, gender and cell yields. Study-wide results and caveats: Moderately but significantly shorter TCRB CDR3s were found in Type 1 diabetes patients in all four CD4+ subsets. For patients, the naive, central memory and Treg TCRB repertoires appeared more alike than for healthy donors.

Concerning this clone: Its antigen is unknown.

Of the isolated RNA, all was reverse transcribed, and so the sequenced material was expressed TCRB transcripts. Some clones are missing from TCRdb's copy, which holds only in-frame ones; the method was immunoSEQ multiplex PCR. This table holds 280,000 or so clones, 15% found once. In germline, CDR1 is MDHEN, CDR2 SYDVKM. The V end lost 5 bases, the J end lost 1 base, and 9 bases lay between the germline ends. This CDR3 contains 15 residues. This sequence joins TRBV28 and TRBJ2-6; weak D call: TRBD2 (5 bases). The TCR was taken from a man aged 18 to 35 with type 1 diabetes. The sequencing sample was made of naive CD4+ T cells from blood. The chain's CDR3 is CASSPGKSGANVLTF. CDR3 bases: TGTGCCAGCAGTCCCGGGAAATCTGGGGCCAACGTCCTGACTTTC.